Shown below are 31 T cell receptor beta chains from a single sample sequenced in a study of blood T cell repertoires in COVID-19. Measured with immunoSEQ multiplex PCR; TCRdb has only the in-frame clones, and not every one. Altogether hundreds of thousands of clones are present, approximately 86% being singletons, with the ten largest covering under 0.95%. The source material was peripheral blood. The receptors here all came from a woman in her 30s with acute or convalescent COVID-19.

V gene TRBV6-6 combines with J gene TRBJ2-7; TRBD2 might be the D (5 bases). V was shortened by 8 bases and J by 0 bases, with 17 bases between the two germline ends. Looked up from germline, CDR1 is MNHNY and CDR2 is SVGAGI (reference sequence). The CDR3 covers 15 residues. The DNA for the CDR3 is TGTGCCAGCCTGGGCGGGCCTGACTCCTCCTACGAGCAGTACTTC. This encodes CASLGGPDSSYEQYF.

The chain couples TRBV14 to TRBJ2-2, with a tentative D call TRBD2 (6 bases). Germline-derived CDR1 and CDR2 are SGHDN and FVKESK. Trimming shortened V by 4 bases and J by 7 bases, and 13 bases separated the two germline ends. The CDR3 has 14 amino acids. The CDR3 sequence is CASSPWGGGGELFF. Written as DNA, the CDR3 is TGTGCCAGCAGCCCTTGGGGAGGTGGCGGGGAGCTGTTTTTT. Combining the CDR3 with reference TRBV14 and TRBJ2-2 gives the whole variable domain EAGVTQFPSHSVIEKGQTVTLRCDPISGHDNLYWYRRVMGKEIKFLLHFVKESKQDESGMPNNRFLAERTGGTYSTLKVQPAELEDSGVYFCASSPWGGGGELFFGEGSRLTVL.

This chain uses TRBV9 with TRBJ2-7; 7 bases are a match to TRBD2. V lost 0 bases, J lost 2 bases, and 5 bases stayed unmatched. Germline loops: CDR1 SGDLS, CDR2 YYNGEE. This CDR3 is 15 amino acids long. The CDR3 region has the DNA TGTGCCAGCAGCGTAGAAAGCGGGGCCACCTACGAGCAGTACTTC. Protein sequence: CASSVESGATYEQYF.

Of note for this clone: The same CDR3 is also encoded by other DNA sequences in this sample. The chain has TRBV24-1 and TRBJ2-2; 8 nucleotides align to TRBD1. Germline V lookup: CDR1 KGHDR, CDR2 SFDVKD. The CDR3 has 16 amino acids. The junction had 1 base not matched to a gene; V was cut back by 1 base and J by 1 base. CDR3 residues: CATSDFGQGNTGELFF. The DNA for the CDR3 is TGTGCCACCAGTGATTTTGGACAGGGGAACACCGGGGAGCTGTTTTTT.

The gene calls are TRBV19 and TRBJ1-1; unclear D gene. Trimming stripped 4 bases from V and 0 bases from J, with 9 bases between. The CDR3 length is 14 residues. CDR1 is LNHDA and CDR2 is SQIVND in the germline V gene (reference sequence). This CDR3 reads CASSTPGMNTEAFF. The CDR3 nucleotides are TGTGCCAGTAGTACCCCGGGAATGAACACTGAAGCTTTCTTT.

The rearrangement uses TRBV6-4 and TRBJ2-1, with 14 bases aligning to TRBD2. CDR1 MRHNA and CDR2 SNTAGT come from the germline V gene. V shed 4 bases, J shed 8 bases, and the junction held 10 bases outside the gene matches. The CDR3 has 17 residues. CDR3: CASSAGTSGSFGDEQFF. CDR3 nucleotides: TGTGCCAGCAGTGCGGGGACTAGCGGGAGCTTTGGAGATGAGCAGTTCTTC.

This clone appeared a few times. This CDR3 is CAISFGPGQPQHF. The CDR3 coding sequence is TGTGCCATCAGTTTTGGGCCGGGGCAGCCCCAGCATTTT. The V call is TRBV10-3, the J call TRBJ1-5; D not resolved. The ends were cut back, 5 bases at V and 7 bases at J, with 12 bases in the middle. CDR3 length: 13 residues. Germline V gene data show CDR1 as ENHRY and CDR2 as SYGVKD.

The rearrangement joins TRBV6-5 to TRBJ1-3, with TRBD1 identical over 7 bases. The germline CDR1 and CDR2 sequences are MNHEY and SVGAGI. Trimming took 8 bases from V and 0 from J; bases not matched to a gene: 4. CDR3 length: 14 residues. CDR3 residues: CASAQGSSGNTIYF. The CDR3 DNA follows: TGTGCCAGCGCACAGGGGTCCTCTGGAAACACCATATATTTT.

V gene TRBV30 combines with J gene TRBJ1-2; weak D call: TRBD1 (5 bases). The germline V and J ends were trimmed by 0 bases and 6 bases, with 17 bases remaining between them. The CDR3 consists of 15 residues. CDR1 is GTSNPN, CDR2 SVGIG, per germline (reference sequence). The CDR3 here is CAWSVFPGPGHGYTF. CDR3 coding DNA: TGTGCCTGGAGTGTATTCCCAGGACCAGGGCATGGCTACACCTTC. Based on the CDR3 plus reference TRBV30 and TRBJ1-2, the full variable domain is SQTIHQWPATLVQPVGSPLSLECTVEGTSNPNLYWYRQAAGRGLQLLFYSVGIGQISSEVPQNLSASRPQDRQFILSSKKLLLSDSGFYLCAWSVFPGPGHGYTFGSGTRLTVV.

J is TRBJ2-7 and V is TRBV18; 11 bases line up with TRBD1. Trimming took 1 base from V and 3 from J; bases not matched to a gene: 5. Germline CDR1 and CDR2: KGHSH and LQKENI. The CDR3 loop spans 16 amino acids. CDR3 amino acids: CASSPQGQGARYEQYF. The CDR3 nucleotides are TGTGCCAGCTCACCACAAGGACAGGGGGCGCGCTACGAGCAGTACTTC.

The V and J genes are TRBV4-3 and TRBJ2-6; unclear D gene. V was cut by 1 base and J by 0 bases, with 4 bases left in between. Germline CDR1 LGHNA, CDR2 YSLEER. This CDR3 is 15 amino acids long. The CDR3 DNA is TGCGCCAGCAGCCAAGGTCACTCTGGGGCCAACGTCCTGACTTTC. This encodes CASSQGHSGANVLTF.

This chain joins TRBV2 and TRBJ1-1, with TRBD1 matching 9 bases. Per the germline V gene, CDR1 is SNHLY and CDR2 is FYNNEI. The CDR3 has 14 residues. Losses at the gene ends were 6 bases for V and 4 bases for J; bases not matched to a gene: 6. In nucleotides, the CDR3 is TGTGCCAGCAGACGTACAGGGGGCCCCACTGAAGCTTTCTTT. Its translation: CASRRTGGPTEAFF.

This sequence joins TRBV7-2 and TRBJ2-7; 9 bases agree with TRBD1. This CDR3 spans 17 amino acids. The germline CDR1 and CDR2 sequences are SGHTA and FQGNSA. J lost 0 bases, V lost 2 bases, and 8 bases had no gene match. The CDR3, as DNA: TGTGCCAGCAGCTTACCACGGACAGGGGAATTCTCCTACGAGCAGTACTTC. Its translation: CASSLPRTGEFSYEQYF.

V is TRBV13 and J is TRBJ2-7, with 7 nucleotides matching TRBD1. V dropped 5 bases and J dropped 7; count of bases not matched to a gene: 8. Per germline, CDR1 PRHDT and CDR2 FYEKMQ (reference sequence). CDR3 length: 13 amino acids. The CDR3 nucleotides are TGTGCCAGCAGCCTCCCGACAGGGCAGGAGCAGTACTTC. Translating gives CASSLPTGQEQYF.

The chain combines TRBV7-2 with TRBJ2-7, with TRBD2 matching 9 bases. This CDR3 is built from 14 residues. The V gene's germline CDR1 is SGHTA and CDR2 FQGNSA. With V trimmed by 1 base and J by 7 bases, 5 bases remained unmatched. CDR3 coding DNA: TGTGCCAGCAGCTTAGGCGGGAGGGGAATAGAGCAGTACTTC. Its protein is CASSLGGRGIEQYF.

This clone appeared a few times. The chain couples TRBV6-5 to TRBJ2-1; the D gene is possibly TRBD2 (6 bases). CDR1 is MNHEY, CDR2 SVGAGI, per germline. V shed 6 bases and J shed 2 bases, with 8 bases lying between them. This CDR3 is 13 amino acids long. The CDR3 spells CASSRLAYNEQFF. DNA for the CDR3: TGTGCCAGCAGCAGACTAGCCTACAATGAGCAGTTCTTC.

The rearrangement uses TRBV10-1 and TRBJ1-1; 9 bases fit TRBD1. With V trimmed by 2 bases and J by 5 bases, 0 bases remained unmatched. The germline CDR1 and CDR2 sequences are WNHNN and SYGVQD (reference sequence). The CDR3 runs to 13 residues. CDR3 residues: CASSEGTGTEAFF. The CDR3 coding sequence is TGCGCCAGCAGTGAGGGGACAGGGACTGAAGCTTTCTTT.

This clone was seen a single time. The genes are TRBV19 and TRBJ2-3; 10 bases agree with TRBD2. CDR1 is LNHDA, CDR2 SQIVND, per germline (reference sequence). Trimming took 5 bases from V and 4 from J; bases not matched to a gene: 9. The CDR3 loop spans 16 amino acids. The CDR3 nucleotides are TGTGCCAGTAGTCGACCCCTAGCGGGAGTGGCAGATACGCAGTATTTT. Translation gives CASSRPLAGVADTQYF.

In regard to this clone: The sample holds other DNA sequences that translate to the same CDR3. This chain links TRBV29-1 with TRBJ1-1; TRBD1 agrees at 9 bases. The CDR3 spans 12 residues. Germline CDR1 and CDR2: SQVTM and ANQGSEA. V shed 7 bases, J shed 1 base, and the junction held 1 base outside the gene matches. CDR3 loop: CSAGQGNTEAFF. The CDR3, as DNA: TGCAGCGCGGGACAGGGGAACACTGAAGCTTTCTTT.

This chain links TRBV5-6 with TRBJ2-3, with 7 bases aligning to TRBD1. CDR1 and CDR2 (germline): SGHDT, YYEEEE. The V segment lost 4 bases and the J segment 1 base; nucleotides outside the gene matches: 3. The CDR3 is made up of 14 amino acids. The DNA for the CDR3 is TGTGCCAGCAGCGGACAGGTGCGCACAGATACGCAGTATTTT. Protein: CASSGQVRTDTQYF.

The chain carries TRBV13 and TRBJ2-7; D ambiguous. Between the trimmed V and J ends, which lost 4 bases and 3 bases, there was a span of 7 bases. The CDR3 length is 12 residues. Germline CDR1 PRHDT, CDR2 FYEKMQ (reference sequence). CDR3 bases: TGTGCCAGCAGCTCCCCCGGCTACGAGCAGTACTTC. Its translation is CASSSPGYEQYF.

This clone has just a few counts. The chain is built from TRBV27 and TRBJ2-7; 10 nucleotides line up with TRBD2. This CDR3 spans 14 amino acids. CDR1 and CDR2 (germline): MNHEY, SMNVEV (reference sequence). After removal of 5 bases from V and 4 bases from J, the junction contained 5 bases not matched to a gene. The CDR3 DNA follows: TGTGCCAGCAGTCACAGCGGGAGGGGGTACGAGCAGTACTTC. Its protein product is CASSHSGRGYEQYF.

V is TRBV14 and J is TRBJ2-7; TRBD1 is a possible D gene (5 bases). The CDR3 extends over 13 amino acids. Germline V gene lookup returns CDR1 SGHDN and CDR2 FVKESK. V lost 0 bases to trimming and J lost 7 bases, with 10 bases between them. The CDR3 DNA is TGTGCCAGCAGCCAAGATCTCAGGGCAGAGCAGTACTTC. It yields the protein CASSQDLRAEQYF.

The chain is built from TRBV19 and TRBJ2-3, with a tentative D call TRBD1 (6 bases). V lost 0 bases and J lost 6, with 10 bases in between. This CDR3 contains 14 residues. Germline V gene lookup returns CDR1 LNHDA and CDR2 SQIVND (reference sequence). Written as DNA, the CDR3 is TGTGCCAGTAGTATAGACTACCAGGGGGATACGCAGTATTTT. Translated: CASSIDYQGDTQYF.

The chain combines TRBV7-6 with TRBJ1-4; D remains unclear. This CDR3 has 15 residues. Trimming shortened V by 5 bases and J by 5 bases, and 15 bases separated the two germline ends. CDR1 SGHVS and CDR2 FNYEAQ come from the germline V gene. This CDR3 is CASSPREPPNEKLFF. The CDR3, as DNA: TGTGCCAGCAGCCCCCGGGAGCCGCCAAATGAAAAACTGTTTTTT.

The chain links TRBV30 to TRBJ1-5; D may be TRBD1 (5 bases). The CDR3 has 15 amino acids. The germline V and J ends were trimmed by 2 bases and 3 bases, with 14 bases remaining between them. Germline CDR1 and CDR2: GTSNPN and SVGIG (reference sequence). The CDR3 reads CAWSLAGRFNQPQHF. CDR3 in DNA: TGTGCCTGGAGTCTAGCAGGGAGGTTCAATCAGCCCCAGCATTTT. The whole variable domain, filled in from reference TRBV30 and TRBJ1-5, reads SQTIHQWPATLVQPVGSPLSLECTVEGTSNPNLYWYRQAAGRGLQLLFYSVGIGQISSEVPQNLSASRPQDRQFILSSKKLLLSDSGFYLCAWSLAGRFNQPQHFGDGTRLSIL.

The V call is TRBV5-1, the J call TRBJ1-3, with no clear D. Germline CDR1 is SGHRS and CDR2 is YFSETQ. Trimming removed 0 bases at V and 2 bases at J, with 12 bases between. This CDR3 contains 16 residues. The CDR3 sequence: CASSLGLLYAGNTIYF. The CDR3 DNA is TGCGCCAGCAGCTTGGGATTACTTTATGCTGGAAACACCATATATTTT. Complete variable domain (other parts from reference TRBV5-1 and TRBJ1-3): KAGVTQTPRYLIKTRGQQVTLSCSPISGHRSVSWYQQTPGQGLQFLFEYFSETQRNKGNFPGRFSGRQFSNSRSEMNVSTLELGDSALYLCASSLGLLYAGNTIYFGEGSWLTVV.

The chain is built from TRBV7-2 and TRBJ1-1; D perhaps matches TRBD1 (5 bases). There are 13 residues in the CDR3. CDR1 SGHTA and CDR2 FQGNSA come from the germline V gene. The V gene lost 4 bases and the J gene lost 6 bases, with 12 bases spanning the gap. Written as DNA, the CDR3 is TGTGCCAGCAGCTACGACCCGGGGGCTGAAGCTTTCTTT. This sequence encodes CASSYDPGAEAFF.

The J gene is TRBJ2-5, the V gene TRBV7-2; weak D call: TRBD2 (6 bases). The CDR3 sequence is 14 residues long. Trimming cost V 5 bases and J 7 bases, with 17 bases left between them. Germline lookup yields CDR1 SGHTA and CDR2 FQGNSA. The DNA of the CDR3 is TGTGCCAGCAGCCAAGGAGGCAGGAGGGGGACCCAGTACTTC. This codes for CASSQGGRRGTQYF.

V is TRBV24-1 and J is TRBJ2-7; perhaps TRBD1 as D (6 bases). Between the trimmed V and J ends, which lost 8 bases and 3 bases, there was a span of 22 bases. Germline V gene lookup returns CDR1 KGHDR and CDR2 SFDVKD. The CDR3 runs 16 residues. The DNA for the CDR3 is TGTGCCACCATTGTGGGTGGACAGATGGGCGGCTACGAGCAGTACTTC. This codes for CATIVGGQMGGYEQYF.

The J gene is TRBJ2-7, the V gene TRBV6-2 or TRBV6-3, with 15 bases matching TRBD2. J lost 5 bases, V lost 5 bases, and 4 bases had no gene match. Germline V gene sequence: CDR1 MNHEY, CDR2 SVGEGT. The length of the CDR3 is 15 residues. The DNA of the CDR3 is TGTGCCAGCAGTGGGACTAGCGGGAGGTCCCACGAGCAGTACTTC. As protein: CASSGTSGRSHEQYF.